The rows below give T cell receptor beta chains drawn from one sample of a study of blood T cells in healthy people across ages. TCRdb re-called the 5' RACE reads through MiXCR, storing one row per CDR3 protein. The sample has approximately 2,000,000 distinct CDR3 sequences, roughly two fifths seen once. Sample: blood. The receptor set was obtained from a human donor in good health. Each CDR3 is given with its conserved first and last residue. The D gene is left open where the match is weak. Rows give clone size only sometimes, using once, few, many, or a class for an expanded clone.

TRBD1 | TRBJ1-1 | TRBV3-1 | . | CASSQSGQGAEAFF | TGTGCCAGCAGCCAATCCGGACAGGGAGCTGAAGCTTTCTTT
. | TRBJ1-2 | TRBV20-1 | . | CSARLGSAYGYTF | TGCAGTGCTAGACTCGGCTCGGCCTATGGCTACACCTTC
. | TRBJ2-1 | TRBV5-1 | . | CASSLPGDGRNEQFF | TGCGCCAGCAGCTTGCCCGGGGATGGGAGGAATGAGCAGTTCTTC
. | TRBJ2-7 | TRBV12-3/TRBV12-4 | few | CASSFKGGYEQYF | TGTGCCAGCAGTTTTAAAGGGGGCTACGAGCAGTACTTC
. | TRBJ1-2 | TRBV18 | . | CASSPGGSANYGYTF | TGTGCCAGCTCACCTGGTGGTTCGGCGAACTATGGCTACACCTTC
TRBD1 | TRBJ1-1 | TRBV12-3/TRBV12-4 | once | CASSLGQELLMNTEAFF | TGTGCCAGCAGCTTAGGACAGGAACTTTTGATGAACACTGAAGCTTTCTTT
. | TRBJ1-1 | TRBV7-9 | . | CASSSTGGFGTEAFF | TGTGCCAGCAGCTCCACGGGGGGTTTCGGCACTGAAGCTTTCTTT
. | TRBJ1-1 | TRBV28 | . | CASSYGGGENTEAFF | TGTGCCAGCAGTTATGGAGGTGGGGAAAACACTGAAGCTTTCTTT
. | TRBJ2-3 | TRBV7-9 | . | CASSYPGDPTDTQYF | TGTGCCAGCAGCTACCCAGGGGACCCCACAGATACGCAGTATTTT
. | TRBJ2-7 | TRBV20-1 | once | CSAGGAGEQYF | TGCAGTGCTGGTGGGGCGGGCGAGCAGTACTTC
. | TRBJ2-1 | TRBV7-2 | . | CASSFVGTGENEQFF | TGTGCCAGCAGCTTCGTCGGTACAGGAGAGAATGAGCAGTTCTTC
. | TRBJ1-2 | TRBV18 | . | CASSPRGQPYGYTF | TGTGCCAGCTCACCACGCGGACAGCCCTATGGCTACACCTTC
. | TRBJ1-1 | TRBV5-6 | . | CASRAVLNTEAFF | TGTGCCAGCAGGGCAGTGCTGAACACTGAAGCTTTCTTT
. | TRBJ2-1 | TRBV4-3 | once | CASSPGVGSNEQFF | TGCGCCAGTAGCCCAGGGGTCGGGTCCAATGAGCAGTTCTTC
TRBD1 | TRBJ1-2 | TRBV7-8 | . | CASSSSGTGTYGYTF | TGTGCCAGCAGCTCCTCGGGGACAGGCACCTATGGCTACACCTTC
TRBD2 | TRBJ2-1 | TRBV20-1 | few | CSARAPRAGGHYNEQFF | TGCAGTGCTAGGGCTCCGAGAGCGGGGGGTCACTACAATGAGCAGTTCTTC
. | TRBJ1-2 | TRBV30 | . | CAWSIGEGYTF | TGTGCCTGGAGTATAGGGGAGGGCTACACCTTC
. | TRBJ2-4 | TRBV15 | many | CATSRDLWAAKNIQYF | TGTGCCACCAGCAGAGATCTCTGGGCAGCCAAAAACATTCAGTACTTC
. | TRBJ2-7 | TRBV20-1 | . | CSARDFGYPYEQYF | TGCAGTGCTAGAGATTTTGGATATCCCTACGAGCAGTACTTC
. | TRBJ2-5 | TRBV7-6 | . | CASSPTRDRKTQYF | TGTGCCAGCAGCCCCACCCGGGATCGGAAGACCCAGTACTTC
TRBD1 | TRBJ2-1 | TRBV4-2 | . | CASSRTGTGASVDEQFF | TGTGCCAGCAGCCGAACCGGGACAGGGGCTTCAGTGGATGAGCAGTTCTTC
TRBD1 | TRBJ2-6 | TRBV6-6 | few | CASSYDRVGAGANVLTF | TGTGCCAGCAGTTATGACAGGGTGGGGGCTGGGGCCAACGTCCTGACTTTC
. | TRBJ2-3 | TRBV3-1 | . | CASSPSPGGRGQYF | TGTGCCAGCAGCCCCTCCCCTGGCGGGCGGGGTCAGTATTTT
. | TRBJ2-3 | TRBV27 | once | CVSSPQPRGTDTQYF | TGTGTCAGCAGTCCCCAACCGCGAGGAACAGATACGCAGTATTTT
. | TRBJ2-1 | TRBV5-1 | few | CASSLEMSSYNEQFF | TGCGCCAGCAGCTTAGAGATGAGCTCCTACAATGAGCAGTTCTTC
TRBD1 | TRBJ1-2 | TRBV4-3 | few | CASSRTTTSGGNYGYTF | TGCGCCAGCAGCCGGACCACTACCTCAGGGGGAAACTATGGCTACACCTTC
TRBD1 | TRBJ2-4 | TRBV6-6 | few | CASSNRDRRNIQYF | TGTGCCAGCAGTAACCGGGACAGGAGGAACATTCAGTACTTC
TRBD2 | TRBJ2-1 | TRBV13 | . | CASSLGFAGDHNEQFF | TGTGCCAGCAGCTTAGGCTTCGCGGGGGACCACAATGAGCAGTTCTTC
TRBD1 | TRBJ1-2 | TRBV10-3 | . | CAISGTTGSRYGYTF | TGTGCCATCAGTGGGACGACAGGGTCTCGGTATGGCTACACCTTC